Listed here are 27 T cell receptor beta chains from one sample, sequenced in a study of blood T cells in healthy people across ages. Together with a sample-barcoded 5' primer, a J-beta primer mix was included in a second PCR lasting about 7 to 11 cycles. A single record per CDR3 protein comes from TCRdb applying MiXCR to the 5' RACE reads. This table has about 1.6 million distinct CDR3 sequences, 30% to 35% appearing once. Sequencing input: blood. Receptors were obtained from a woman in her twenties or thirties in good health.

This sequence joins TRBV12-5 and TRBJ2-4; tentative D call: TRBD1 (5 bases). Trimming cost V 5 bases and J 7 bases, with 18 bases left between them. Germline V gene sequence: CDR1 LGHNT, CDR2 FRNRAP. CDR3 length: 15 residues. The CDR3: CASGPAQEMTNIQYF. The CDR3 region has the DNA TGTGCTAGTGGTCCTGCACAGGAGATGACCAACATTCAGTACTTC.

The chain is built from TRBV4-1 and TRBJ2-7; 9 bases line up with TRBD2. The CDR3 has 15 amino acids. Germline values: CDR1 MGHRA, CDR2 YSYEKL. V gave up 5 bases and J gave up 6 bases; unmatched junction bases: 11. The CDR3 region is CASSVLGLASLEQYF. CDR3 DNA: TGCGCCAGCAGCGTCCTGGGACTAGCTTCCCTCGAGCAGTACTTC.

This chain links TRBV4-1 with TRBJ1-2, with D unclear. V lost 4 bases and J 3 bases, leaving 15 bases between the germline ends. Per germline, CDR1 MGHRA and CDR2 YSYEKL. CDR3 size: 15 residues. Here the CDR3 reads CASSLTLGLDYGYTF. For the CDR3, the DNA is TGCGCCAGCAGCCTAACGTTGGGGTTAGACTATGGCTACACCTTC.

There are a few counts of this clonotype. V gene TRBV7-8 combines with J gene TRBJ2-7; 7 bases match TRBD2. Germline V CDR1 and CDR2: SGHVS, FQNEAQ. This CDR3 has 17 residues. The trim removed 1 base at V and 5 bases at J, leaving 14 bases unmatched. CDR3 amino acids: CASSLVVRREFCHEQYF. CDR3 coding DNA: TGTGCCAGCAGCTTAGTGGTGAGGCGGGAGTTTTGCCACGAGCAGTACTTC.

The chain has TRBV4-2 and TRBJ1-4; D remains ambiguous. The CDR3 covers 12 residues. CDR1 is LGHNA, CDR2 YNFKEQ, per germline. V shed 1 base and J shed 11 bases, with 8 bases lying between them. The CDR3 spells CASSQGRRKLFF. CDR3 bases: TGTGCCAGCAGCCAAGGGAGACGGAAACTGTTTTTT.

The chain carries TRBV5-1 and TRBJ1-4; D is ambiguous. V lost 1 base and J lost 6, with 10 bases in between. Looked up from germline, CDR1 is SGHRS and CDR2 is YFSETQ. There are 14 residues in the CDR3. Here the CDR3 reads CASSLRGRDEKLFF. As DNA, the CDR3 is TGCGCCAGCAGCTTGAGAGGGAGGGATGAAAAACTGTTTTTT.

This clonotype appeared a few times. The chain recombines TRBV27 with TRBJ1-2, with D hard to call. V was clipped by 3 bases and J by 1 base, with 9 bases between them. The CDR3 has 14 residues. Germline V CDR1 and CDR2: MNHEY, SMNVEV (reference sequence). In DNA form, the CDR3 reads TGTGCCAGCAGTTTCAGTCCCGTTAACTATGGCTACACCTTC. This sequence encodes CASSFSPVNYGYTF.

The chain is built from TRBV27 and TRBJ1-6; tentatively, D is TRBD1 (6 bases). Germline-derived CDR1 and CDR2 are MNHEY and SMNVEV (reference sequence). This CDR3 has 14 residues. The ends were cut back, 3 bases at V and 9 bases at J, with 12 bases in the middle. The DNA for the CDR3 is TGTGCCAGCAGTTTCGGGGCAGGGGCTTCACCCCTCCACTTT. Encoded protein: CASSFGAGASPLHF.

This clonotype has a handful of counts. The V call is TRBV7-8, the J call TRBJ2-5; 8 nucleotides line up with TRBD1. The CDR3 loop spans 15 amino acids. V shed 4 bases and J 6 bases; nucleotides not matched to a gene: 10. Germline CDR1 SGHVS, CDR2 FQNEAQ. The DNA of the CDR3 is TGTGCCAGCAGCTCGTGGACAGGGCGAGAAAAGACCCAGTACTTC. It codes for CASSSWTGREKTQYF.

The chain carries TRBV18 and TRBJ1-2; tentative D call: TRBD1 (5 bases). V shed 2 bases and J shed 4 bases, with 11 bases lying between them. Germline assignment: CDR1 KGHSH and CDR2 LQKENI. The CDR3 consists of 14 residues. CDR3 in amino acids: CASSPSGLGYGYTF. The DNA for the CDR3 is TGTGCCAGCTCACCATCGGGGCTCGGCTATGGCTACACCTTC.

This chain links TRBV4-1 with TRBJ1-1; D perhaps matches TRBD1 (5 bases). V shed 0 bases and J shed 11 bases, with 19 bases lying between them. Germline CDR1 is MGHRA and CDR2 is YSYEKL. This CDR3 is built from 15 residues. The CDR3 spells CASSQEGDQGSEAFF. The CDR3 bases are TGCGCCAGCAGCCAAGAGGGGGACCAGGGTTCCGAGGCTTTCTTT.

This clonotype was observed a few times. The gene calls are TRBV21-1 and TRBJ1-4. TRBV21-1 corresponds to a pseudogene. The CDR3 runs 16 residues. CDR3 sequence: CASSKERNLTNEKLFF. Here the CDR3 DNA reads TGTGCCAGCAGCAAAGAGAGGAATTTAACTAATGAAAAACTGTTTTTT.

The CDR3 here is CSAREPGTANYEQYF. The CDR3, as DNA: TGCAGTGCTAGAGAACCCGGGACAGCAAATTACGAGCAGTACTTC. This chain links TRBV20-1 with TRBJ2-7; 7 nucleotides line up with TRBD1. CDR1 and CDR2 from the germline V gene are DFQATT and SNEGSKA (reference sequence). J lost 4 bases, V lost 0 bases, and 9 bases had no gene match. The CDR3 runs to 15 residues.

This clonotype has just a few counts. The chain recombines TRBV28 with TRBJ2-7; TRBD2 aligns across 8 bases. Trimming took 5 bases from V and 6 from J; bases not matched to a gene: 9. Germline loops: CDR1 MDHEN, CDR2 SYDVKM. The CDR3 covers 14 residues. Here the CDR3 DNA reads TGTGCCAGCAGTACCCCAGCGGGAGTAGCCGAGCAGTACTTC. Protein: CASSTPAGVAEQYF.

This chain uses TRBV21-1 with TRBJ2-3; the table gives TRBD2 as D, unverified against the DNA. TRBV21-1 constitutes a pseudogene. This CDR3 spans 16 amino acids. CDR3 coding DNA: TGTGCCAGCAGCATACCCGGACTAGCCAAGTTGGATACGCAGTATTTT. The encoded protein is CASSIPGLAKLDTQYF.

This clonotype has a handful of counts. In DNA, the CDR3 is TGCGCCAGCAGCGGGAATCCAGGGGGCGAGCAGTACTTC. Protein: CASSGNPGGEQYF. The V call is TRBV4-1, the J call TRBJ2-7, with TRBD1 identical over 7 bases. CDR1 is MGHRA, CDR2 YSYEKL, per germline. This CDR3 is built from 13 residues. Trimming cost V 5 bases and J 6 bases; bases outside gene matches: 7.

The chain employs TRBV2 and TRBJ1-1, with 8 bases fitting TRBD1. The V and J ends lost 10 bases and 1 base, in that order; junction bases with no gene match: 2. CDR1 is SNHLY and CDR2 is FYNNEI in the germline V gene. The CDR3 is 12 residues long. The CDR3 region is CATGTGNTEAFF. The CDR3 DNA reads TGTGCCACCGGGACAGGGAACACTGAAGCTTTCTTT.

This chain links TRBV10-3 with TRBJ2-1; TRBD2 aligns across 14 bases. After removal of 0 bases from V and 10 bases from J, the junction contained 5 bases not matched to a gene. Germline lookup yields CDR1 ENHRY and CDR2 SYGVKD. CDR3 length: 16 residues. CDR3 loop: CAISESRLAGGLEQFF. DNA for the CDR3: TGTGCCATCAGTGAGTCAAGACTAGCGGGAGGGCTGGAGCAGTTCTTC.

The chain couples TRBV12-3 or TRBV12-4 to TRBJ2-5, with D uncertain. V gave up 1 base and J gave up 1 base, with 13 bases separating them. The CDR3 runs to 16 residues. The CDR3 nucleotides are TGTGCCAGCAGTTTAGGACAACACCTATCCCAAGAGACCCAGTACTTC. This sequence encodes CASSLGQHLSQETQYF.

The chain recombines TRBV21-1 with TRBJ2-6; the D call TRBD1 from the table was never checked on the DNA. TRBV21-1 is labeled a pseudogene. The CDR3 extends over 16 amino acids. The CDR3 reads CASSKAMGAGANVLTF. The CDR3 DNA is TGTGCCAGCAGCAAAGCGATGGGGGCCGGGGCCAACGTCCTGACTTTC.

V gene TRBV30 combines with J gene TRBJ1-1; unclear D gene. Deletions cut 0 bases from V and 0 bases from J, with 2 bases between. The germline gives CDR1 GTSNPN, CDR2 SVGIG (reference sequence). The CDR3 is made up of 12 amino acids. The CDR3 sequence is CAWSVMNTEAFF. CDR3 DNA: TGTGCCTGGAGTGTCATGAACACTGAAGCTTTCTTT.

A few counts support this clonotype. The CDR3 loop is CASSLVAGDPTGELFF. CDR3 coding DNA: TGCGCCAGCAGCTTGGTAGCGGGAGACCCCACCGGGGAGCTGTTTTTT. The rearrangement uses TRBV5-1 and TRBJ2-2, with 9 bases lining up with TRBD2. With V trimmed by 0 bases and J by 4 bases, 4 bases remained unmatched. Germline CDR1 is SGHRS and CDR2 is YFSETQ. This CDR3 contains 16 residues.

V usage is TRBV18 and J usage is TRBJ2-7; TRBD1 matches at 8 bases. CDR1 is KGHSH, CDR2 LQKENI, per germline. CDR3 length equals 15 residues. V was clipped by 5 bases and J by 3 bases; unmatched bases: 9. CDR3: CASSLPGTGHYEQYF. CDR3 DNA sequence: TGTGCCAGCTCATTACCCGGGACAGGACACTACGAGCAGTACTTC.

The V and J genes are TRBV30 and TRBJ2-1, with 8 bases that match TRBD2. J gave up 5 bases and V 3 bases, and 6 bases lay outside the gene matches. CDR3 length: 14 residues. The V gene's germline CDR1 is GTSNPN and CDR2 SVGIG (reference sequence). CDR3 in DNA: TGTGCCTGGAGCCCGGGGGGGCCCGACAATGAGCAGTTCTTC. Its translation is CAWSPGGPDNEQFF.

Here the CDR3 reads CASSLGSIARYEQYF. As DNA, the CDR3 is TGTGCCAGCAGTCTGGGTTCCATCGCGAGGTACGAGCAGTACTTC. This chain links TRBV28 with TRBJ2-7; D remains unclear. Between the trimmed V and J ends, which lost 5 bases and 4 bases, there was a span of 18 bases. The CDR3 sequence is 15 residues long. CDR1 and CDR2 from the germline V gene are MDHEN and SYDVKM. Variable domain in full (rest from reference TRBV28 and TRBJ2-7): DVKVTQSSRYLVKRTGEKVFLECVQDMDHENMFWYRQDPGLGLRLIYFSYDVKMKEKGDIPEGYSVSREKKERFSLILESASTNQTSMYLCASSLGSIARYEQYFGPGTRLTVT.

The chain employs TRBV5-1 and TRBJ1-1, with 7 bases identical to TRBD1. The trim removed 4 bases at V and 4 bases at J, leaving 10 bases unmatched. In germline, CDR1 is SGHRS, CDR2 YFSETQ. There are 15 residues in the CDR3. The CDR3 nucleotides read TGCGCCAGCAGCCCGACCGGTGCAGGGGGCACTGAAGCTTTCTTT. It yields the protein CASSPTGAGGTEAFF.

The rearrangement uses TRBV6-1 and TRBJ2-1; D is ambiguous. Between the trimmed V and J ends, which lost 1 base and 7 bases, there was a span of 14 bases. CDR1 and CDR2 from the germline V gene are MNHNS and SASEGT. The CDR3 is 15 residues long. The CDR3: CASSEGRIGKNEQFF. The CDR3 region has the DNA TGTGCCAGCAGTGAAGGCAGGATAGGGAAAAATGAGCAGTTCTTC.